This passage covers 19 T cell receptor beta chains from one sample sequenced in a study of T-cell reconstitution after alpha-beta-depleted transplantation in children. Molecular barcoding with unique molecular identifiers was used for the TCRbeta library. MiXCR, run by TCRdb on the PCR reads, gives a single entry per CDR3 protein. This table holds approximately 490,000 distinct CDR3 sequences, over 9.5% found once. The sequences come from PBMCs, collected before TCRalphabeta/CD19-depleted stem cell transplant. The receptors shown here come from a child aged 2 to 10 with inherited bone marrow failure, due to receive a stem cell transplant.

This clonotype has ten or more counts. The CDR3: CASSASTGTGSYNEQFF. The CDR3 DNA follows: TGTGCCAGTAGTGCTAGCACCGGGACAGGGTCCTACAATGAGCAGTTCTTC. V is TRBV19 and J is TRBJ2-1; 9 nucleotides agree with TRBD1. The V segment lost 5 bases and the J segment 1 base; nucleotides outside the gene matches: 9. Germline V gives CDR1 LNHDA, CDR2 SQIVND (reference sequence). This CDR3 is 17 amino acids long.

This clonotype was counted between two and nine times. This chain's CDR3 is CASSLSTVARTDTQYF. CDR3 sequence (DNA): TGTGCCAGCAGTTTATCGACCGTCGCTCGCACAGATACGCAGTATTTT. The chain joins TRBV27 to TRBJ2-3; D gene uncertain. Trimming took off 0 bases at V and 1 base at J, with 11 bases between the two ends. In germline, CDR1 is MNHEY, CDR2 SMNVEV (reference sequence). CDR3 length equals 16 residues.

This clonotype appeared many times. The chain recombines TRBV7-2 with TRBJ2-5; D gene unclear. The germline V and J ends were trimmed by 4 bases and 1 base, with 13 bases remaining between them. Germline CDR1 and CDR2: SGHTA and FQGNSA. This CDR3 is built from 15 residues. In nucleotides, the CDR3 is TGTGCCAGCAGCTCCGGTCCGGGCTTCCAAGAGACCCAGTACTTC. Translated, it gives CASSSGPGFQETQYF.

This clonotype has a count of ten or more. CDR3 in amino acids: CASSLAGVTGYTF. The CDR3 DNA sequence: TGCGCCAGCAGCTTGGCAGGGGTCACTGGCTACACCTTC. The chain is built from TRBV5-1 and TRBJ1-2; possibly TRBD1 for D (6 bases). Germline CDR1 is SGHRS and CDR2 is YFSETQ. This CDR3 contains 13 residues. Trimming removed 0 bases at V and 7 bases at J, with 10 bases between.

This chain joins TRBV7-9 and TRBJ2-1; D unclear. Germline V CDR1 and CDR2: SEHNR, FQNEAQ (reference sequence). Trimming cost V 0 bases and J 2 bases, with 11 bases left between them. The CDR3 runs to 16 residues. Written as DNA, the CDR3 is TGTGCCAGCAGCTTAGCCCCATCGTCCACCTACAATGAGCAGTTCTTC. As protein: CASSLAPSSTYNEQFF.

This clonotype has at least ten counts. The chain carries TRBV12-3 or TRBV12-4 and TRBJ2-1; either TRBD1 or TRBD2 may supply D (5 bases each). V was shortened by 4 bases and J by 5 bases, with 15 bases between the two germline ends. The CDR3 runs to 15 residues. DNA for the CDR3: TGTGCCAGCAGTTCGAGGGGACCGGCTAACAATGAGCAGTTCTTC. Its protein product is CASSSRGPANNEQFF.

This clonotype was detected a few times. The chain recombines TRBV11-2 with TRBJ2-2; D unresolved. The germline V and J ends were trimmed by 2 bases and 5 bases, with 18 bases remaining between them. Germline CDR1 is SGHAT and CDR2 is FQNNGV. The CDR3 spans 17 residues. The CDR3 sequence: CASSLPRPSPRTGELFF. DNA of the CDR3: TGTGCCAGCAGCTTACCCCGACCCAGTCCGAGGACCGGGGAGCTGTTTTTT. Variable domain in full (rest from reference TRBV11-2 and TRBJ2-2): EAGVAQSPRYKIIEKRQSVAFWCNPISGHATLYWYQQILGQGPKLLIQFQNNGVVDDSQLPKDRFSAERLKGVDSTLKIQPAKLEDSAVYLCASSLPRPSPRTGELFFGEGSRLTVL.

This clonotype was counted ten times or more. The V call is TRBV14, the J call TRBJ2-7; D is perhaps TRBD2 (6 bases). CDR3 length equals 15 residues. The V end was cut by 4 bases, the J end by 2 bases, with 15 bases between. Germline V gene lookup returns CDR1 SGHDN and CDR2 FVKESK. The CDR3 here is CASSLNSGSTYEQYF. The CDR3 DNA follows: TGTGCCAGCAGCCTAAATAGCGGATCAACCTACGAGCAGTACTTC.

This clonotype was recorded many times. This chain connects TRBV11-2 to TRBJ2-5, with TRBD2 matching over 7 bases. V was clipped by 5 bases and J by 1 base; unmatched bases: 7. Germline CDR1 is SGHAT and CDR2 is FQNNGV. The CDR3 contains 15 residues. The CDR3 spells CASSLVGGVQETQYF. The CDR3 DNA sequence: TGTGCCAGCAGCCTCGTGGGGGGGGTCCAAGAGACCCAGTACTTC.

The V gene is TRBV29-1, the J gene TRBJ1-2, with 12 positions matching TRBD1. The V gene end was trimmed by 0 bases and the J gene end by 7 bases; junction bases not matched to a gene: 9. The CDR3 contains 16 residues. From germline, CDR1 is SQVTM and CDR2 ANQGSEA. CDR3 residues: CSVEDRGQGAFGGYTF. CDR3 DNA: TGCAGCGTTGAAGATCGGGGACAGGGGGCATTTGGTGGCTACACCTTC.

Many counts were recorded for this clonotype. DNA for the CDR3: TGTGCCAGCAGGCCCCCCGGGGGGTACGAGCAGTACTTC. Translation: CASRPPGGYEQYF. This chain uses TRBV12-3 or TRBV12-4 with TRBJ2-7, with 7 positions matching TRBD2. Trimming removed 6 bases from V and 4 bases from J; junction bases left unmatched: 6. The CDR3 covers 13 residues.

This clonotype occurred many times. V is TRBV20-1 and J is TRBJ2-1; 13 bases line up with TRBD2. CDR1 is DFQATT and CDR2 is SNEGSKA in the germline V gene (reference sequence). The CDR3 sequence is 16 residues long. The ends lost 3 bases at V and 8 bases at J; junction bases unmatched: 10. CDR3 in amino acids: CSARVRTSGSTHEQFF. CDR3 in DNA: TGCAGTGCTAGGGTCCGGACTAGCGGGAGTACCCATGAGCAGTTCTTC.

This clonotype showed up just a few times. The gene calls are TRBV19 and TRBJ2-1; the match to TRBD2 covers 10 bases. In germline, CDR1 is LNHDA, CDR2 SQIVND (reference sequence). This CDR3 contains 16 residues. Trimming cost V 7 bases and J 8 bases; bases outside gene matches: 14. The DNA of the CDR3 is TGTGCCAGTAAGACCCAGGCTAGCGGGAGTTACGATGAGCAGTTCTTC. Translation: CASKTQASGSYDEQFF.

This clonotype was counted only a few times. The CDR3 protein is CASSLIDRAQGDTQYF. CDR3 DNA sequence: TGCGCCAGCAGCTTGATCGACAGGGCTCAAGGAGATACGCAGTATTTT. V gene TRBV5-1 combines with J gene TRBJ2-3, with TRBD1 matching over 7 bases. The V segment lost 1 base and the J segment 5 bases; nucleotides outside the gene matches: 10. Per the germline V gene, CDR1 is SGHRS and CDR2 is YFSETQ. This CDR3 is built from 16 residues.

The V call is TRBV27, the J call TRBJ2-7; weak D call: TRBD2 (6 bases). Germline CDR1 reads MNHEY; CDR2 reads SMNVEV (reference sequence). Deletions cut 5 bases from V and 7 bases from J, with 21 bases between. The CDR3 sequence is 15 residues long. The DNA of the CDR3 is TGTGCCAGCAGTGCGGGGTACGGTTCCACTTTGGAGCAGTACTTC. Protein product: CASSAGYGSTLEQYF.

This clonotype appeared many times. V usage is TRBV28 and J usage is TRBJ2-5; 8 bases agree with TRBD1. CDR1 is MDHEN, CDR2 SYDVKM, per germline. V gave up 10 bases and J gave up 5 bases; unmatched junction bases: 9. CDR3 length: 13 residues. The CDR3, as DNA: TGTGCCACCGGACAGGGAATCTTGGAGACCCAGTACTTC. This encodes CATGQGILETQYF. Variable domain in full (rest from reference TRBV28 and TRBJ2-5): DVKVTQSSRYLVKRTGEKVFLECVQDMDHENMFWYRQDPGLGLRLIYFSYDVKMKEKGDIPEGYSVSREKKERFSLILESASTNQTSMYLCATGQGILETQYFGPGTRLLVL.

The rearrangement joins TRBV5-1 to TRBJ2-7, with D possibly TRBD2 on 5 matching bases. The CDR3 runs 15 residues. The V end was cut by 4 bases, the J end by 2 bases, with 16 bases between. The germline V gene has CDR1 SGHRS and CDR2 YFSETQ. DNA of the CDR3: TGCGCCAGCAGCGGCGGGCAGGCCGCGACCTACGAGCAGTACTTC. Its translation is CASSGGQAATYEQYF.

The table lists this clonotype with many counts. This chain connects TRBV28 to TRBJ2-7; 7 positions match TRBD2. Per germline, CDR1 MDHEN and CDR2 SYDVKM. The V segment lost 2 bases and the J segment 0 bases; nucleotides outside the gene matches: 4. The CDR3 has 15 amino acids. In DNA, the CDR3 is TGTGCCAGCAGTTTAATGGGCGGGAGCTCCTACGAGCAGTACTTC. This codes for CASSLMGGSSYEQYF.

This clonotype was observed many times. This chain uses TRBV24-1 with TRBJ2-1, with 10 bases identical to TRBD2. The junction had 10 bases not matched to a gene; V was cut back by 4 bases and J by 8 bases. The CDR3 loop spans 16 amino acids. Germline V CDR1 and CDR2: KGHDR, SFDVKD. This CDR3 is CATSERTSGRRDEQFF. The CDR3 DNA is TGTGCCACCAGTGAGAGGACTAGCGGACGTAGGGATGAGCAGTTCTTC.